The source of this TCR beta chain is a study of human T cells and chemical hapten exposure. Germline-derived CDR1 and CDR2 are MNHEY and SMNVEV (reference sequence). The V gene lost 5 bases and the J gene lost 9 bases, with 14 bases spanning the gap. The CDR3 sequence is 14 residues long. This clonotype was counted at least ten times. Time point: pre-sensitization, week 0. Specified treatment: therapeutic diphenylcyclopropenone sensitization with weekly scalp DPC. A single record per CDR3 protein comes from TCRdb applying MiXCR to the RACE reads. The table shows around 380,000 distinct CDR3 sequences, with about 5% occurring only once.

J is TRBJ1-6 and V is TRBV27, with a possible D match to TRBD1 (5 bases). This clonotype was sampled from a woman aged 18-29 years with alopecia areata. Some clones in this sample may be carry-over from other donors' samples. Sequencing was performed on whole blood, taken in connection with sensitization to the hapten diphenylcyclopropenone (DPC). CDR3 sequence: CASSLRGGGSPLHF. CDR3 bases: TGTGCCAGCAGTCTCCGGGGGGGAGGTTCACCCCTCCACTTT.